This paragraph reports one T cell receptor beta chain. Its antigen is not yet known. Base qualities are not at hand, and no much larger clone is one base apart. TCRbeta CDR3 regions were amplified from genomic DNA by means of the immunoSEQ Assay, a bias-controlled multiplex PCR. Concerning the study's data processing: The number of nucleated cells in each sample was estimated by amplification of reference gene primers within the assay. To quantify the absolute abundance of each unique TCRbeta CDR3 rearrangement, sequence reads were collapsed and filtered. For each sample, productive Simpson clonality was calculated by taking the square root of Simpson's diversity index across productive rearrangements. In its TCRdb copy, this immuneACCESS table keeps in-frame sequences only and misses some clones. Where compared with another copy, unresolved V genes explain less than half of these, and the others have no known cause. The V and J calls and the clone size are those of that table, but D and trimming were determined from the DNA. For this sample the table gives 67,000 or so clones, of which about four fifths were detected only once. The ten biggest clones cover 28% of the sample.

Collaborating institutions collected whole blood in K2EDTA tubes following their own protocols. For TCRbeta analysis, collaborators shipped samples in one of three forms: frozen whole blood, isolated PBMCs, or DNA extracted from either of those sample types. This sample is drawn from a study of blood T cell repertoires in COVID-19 (dated by TCRdb to the early 2020s). For context, the study as a whole: Samples from collaborators originated in the United States, Italy and Spain and spanned both the acute and convalescent phases of COVID-19. The material from the prospective study consisted of cDNA or gDNA derived from T cells, B-cell-depleted T cells, or PBMCs. Subjects who had been exposed to COVID-19, were actively infected with it, or had recovered from it provided the deeply sampled blood TCRbeta repertoires that made up the dataset. The repertoires were released in a freely available public database meant as a resource for research on the immune response to SARS-CoV-2. Samples were obtained from the ongoing ImmuneRACE study (first 160 participants) and from some 1,300 subjects provided by 6 global collaborators. Nearly every sample came with metadata listing a de-identified subject ID, COVID-19 status, age in years and sex. Where HLA class I and class II types were available, the types were taken from metadata supplied by the sample provider, not from assay-based typing.

The germline V gene supplies CDR1 MNHEY and CDR2 SVGAGI. The CDR3 contains 13 residues, cysteine and phenylalanine counted. The sequence is cut down to CDR3 DNA, 39 bases in frame from base 1. Trimming leaves V shorter by 6 bases and J shorter by 8 bases, with the junction holding 5 bases beyond the gene matches. The paper as a whole reports these results and caveats: Clinical and demographic metadata were provided uncurated, with the amount varying by source and participant.

The sequenced sample consisted of peripheral blood. The sequence derives from a man in his sixties or seventies with acute or convalescent COVID-19. This receptor chain uses TRBV6-5 and TRBJ1-1, and TRBD1 aligns with 11 junction nucleotides. Here the CDR3 is given as CASRSRTGGEAFF. The nucleotide sequence is given as TGTGCCAGCAGGAGTCGGACAGGGGGCGAAGCTTTCTTT.